This T cell receptor (beta chain) was identified during a study of shared clonotypes between healthy human individuals. Whole-study context: Researchers assigned three CD4 naive, three CD4 memory, two CD8 naive and one CD8 memory plate to each donor. Study-wide findings and caveats: Among donors, the sharing of clonotypes was expected to be influenced by sequencing depth. It was observed that roughly 5.5% of naive CD4 clonotypes were shared across a handful of donors.

Sequenced by immunoSEQ multiplex PCR; TCRdb stores in-frame clones only, minus some. The sample holds roughly 2,000,000 clones, roughly 95% seen once. CDR1 is SGHVS and CDR2 is FQNEAQ in the germline V gene. This CDR3 contains 15 residues. The V and J ends lost 5 bases and 0 bases, in that order; junction bases with no gene match: 7. Naive CD8 cells lacked CD45RO and underwent positive selection for CCR7, leaving out terminally differentiated effector memory CD45RA+ cells. As regards this clone: Its antigen is not known.

This clonotype was sampled from a man aged 18 to 29 in good health. Some clones in this sample may be carry-over from other donors' samples. J is TRBJ2-7 and V is TRBV7-8; TRBD1 agrees at 7 bases. The material sequenced was naive CD8+ T cells from PBMCs. The CDR3: CASSTGTVASYEQYF. The CDR3 DNA reads TGTGCCAGCAGCACCGGGACAGTCGCCTCCTACGAGCAGTACTTC.